The clone carrying this TCR beta chain has a count of ten or more. The source of the sample is a study of metastatic and nonmetastatic thyroid tumors. Germline CDR1 reads MNHNS; CDR2 reads SASEGT. The CDR3 loop spans 14 amino acids. V shed 5 bases, J shed 4 bases, and the junction held 6 bases outside the gene matches. Ahead of thyroid surgery, no patient had received treatment of any kind. TCRdb re-called the PCR reads with MiXCR. In the table there are around 34,000 clones, 15% of which are singletons. The sequence was collected from a male donor with papillary thyroid cancer or a benign thyroid nodule (not recorded which). Some clones in this sample may be carry-over from other donors' samples. The chain uses TRBV6-1 and TRBJ2-7; TRBD1 agrees at 9 bases. Material: blood. In nucleotides, the CDR3 is TGTGCCAGCAGTCGCGGACAGGGGATGTACGAGCAGTACTTC. Translation: CASSRGQGMYEQYF.